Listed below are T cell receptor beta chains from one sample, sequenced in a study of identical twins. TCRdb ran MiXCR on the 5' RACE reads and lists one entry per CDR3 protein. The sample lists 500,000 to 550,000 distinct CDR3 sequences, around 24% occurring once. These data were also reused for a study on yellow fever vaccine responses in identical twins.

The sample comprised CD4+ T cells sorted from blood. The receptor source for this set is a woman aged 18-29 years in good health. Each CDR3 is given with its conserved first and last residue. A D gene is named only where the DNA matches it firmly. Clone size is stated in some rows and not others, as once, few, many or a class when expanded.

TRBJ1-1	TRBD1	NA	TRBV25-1	CASSQTGGVNGFF	TGTGCCAGCAGCCAGACAGGGGGGGTAAATGGTTTCTTT
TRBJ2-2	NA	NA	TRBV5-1	CASSLDGLNTGELFF	TGCGCCAGCAGCCTAGACGGACTGAACACCGGGGAGCTGTTTTTT
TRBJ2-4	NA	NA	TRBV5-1	CASSLSGGNIQYF	TGCGCCAGCAGCTTATCCGGGGGAAACATTCAGTACTTC
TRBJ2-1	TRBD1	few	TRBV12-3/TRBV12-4	CASSSRDSIHEQFF	TGTGCCAGCAGTTCCCGGGACAGCATCCATGAGCAGTTCTTC
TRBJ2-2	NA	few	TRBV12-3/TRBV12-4	CASRGPWGTGELFF	TGTGCCAGCAGGGGGCCCTGGGGGACCGGGGAGCTGTTTTTT
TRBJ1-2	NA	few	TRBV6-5	CASSYSAGVEGYTF	TGTGCCAGCAGTTACTCGGCAGGGGTCGAAGGCTACACCTTC
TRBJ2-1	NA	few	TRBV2	CASSGLLGEQFF	TGTGCCAGCAGTGGACTATTGGGTGAGCAGTTCTTC
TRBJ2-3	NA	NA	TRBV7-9	CASSFATGPDTQYF	TGTGCCAGCAGCTTCGCTACAGGGCCAGATACGCAGTATTTT
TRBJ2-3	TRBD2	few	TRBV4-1	CASSQGIAGVITDTQYF	TGCGCCAGCAGCCAGGGAATAGCGGGGGTTATTACAGATACGCAGTATTTT
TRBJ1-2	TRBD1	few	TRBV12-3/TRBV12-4	CASSYPGGFGYTF	TGTGCCAGCAGTTACCCAGGGGGCTTTGGCTACACCTTC
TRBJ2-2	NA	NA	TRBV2	CASSSGYANTGELFF	TGTGCCAGCAGTTCCGGATACGCGAACACCGGGGAGCTGTTTTTT
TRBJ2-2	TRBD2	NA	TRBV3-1	CASSLRAGGRNTGELFF	TGTGCCAGCTCCCTCCGAGCGGGGGGTCGGAACACCGGGGAGCTGTTTTTT
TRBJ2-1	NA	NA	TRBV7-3	CASSLNYREGEQFF	TGTGCCAGCAGCTTAAATTACAGGGAAGGGGAGCAGTTCTTC
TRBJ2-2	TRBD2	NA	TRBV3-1	CASSLRLAGTGELFF	TGTGCCAGCAGCCTAAGGCTAGCGGGGACCGGGGAGCTGTTTTTT
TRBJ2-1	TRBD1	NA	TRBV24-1	CATSERDSNEQFF	TGTGCCACCAGTGAACGGGACAGCAATGAGCAGTTCTTC
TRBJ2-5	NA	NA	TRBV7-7	CASSTGPYQETQYF	TGTGCCAGCAGCACCGGTCCGTACCAAGAGACCCAGTACTTC
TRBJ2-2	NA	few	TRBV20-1	CSALRVATTNTGELFF	TGCAGTGCCCTCCGGGTTGCCACGACGAACACCGGGGAGCTGTTTTTT
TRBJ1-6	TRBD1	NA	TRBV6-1	CASTRQGTNSPLHF	TGTGCCAGCACCAGACAGGGGACTAATTCACCCCTCCACTTT
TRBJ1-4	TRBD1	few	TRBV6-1	CASSRGTGLANEKLFF	TGTGCCAGCAGTCGCGGGACAGGGTTAGCTAATGAAAAACTGTTTTTT
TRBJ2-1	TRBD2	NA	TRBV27	CASSIISGSPNEQFF	TGTGCCAGCAGTATCATTAGCGGGAGCCCCAATGAGCAGTTCTTC
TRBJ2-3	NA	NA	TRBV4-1	CASSQEVRGTDTQYF	TGCGCCAGCAGCCAAGAGGTGCGTGGCACAGATACGCAGTATTTT
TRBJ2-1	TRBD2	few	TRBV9	CASSVGSGTSGGDEQFF	TGTGCCAGCAGCGTAGGGAGCGGGACTAGCGGGGGTGATGAGCAGTTCTTC
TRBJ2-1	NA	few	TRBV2	CASSESGGRIGNEQFF	TGTGCCAGCAGTGAATCCGGGGGCAGGATTGGCAATGAGCAGTTCTTC
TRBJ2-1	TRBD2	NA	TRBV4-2	CASSQDLAGGPSYNEQFF	TGTGCCAGCAGCCAAGATCTAGCGGGGGGGCCGTCCTACAATGAGCAGTTCTTC
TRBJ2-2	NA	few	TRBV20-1	CSARIQGPGELFF	TGCAGTGCTAGAATTCAGGGGCCCGGGGAGCTGTTTTTT